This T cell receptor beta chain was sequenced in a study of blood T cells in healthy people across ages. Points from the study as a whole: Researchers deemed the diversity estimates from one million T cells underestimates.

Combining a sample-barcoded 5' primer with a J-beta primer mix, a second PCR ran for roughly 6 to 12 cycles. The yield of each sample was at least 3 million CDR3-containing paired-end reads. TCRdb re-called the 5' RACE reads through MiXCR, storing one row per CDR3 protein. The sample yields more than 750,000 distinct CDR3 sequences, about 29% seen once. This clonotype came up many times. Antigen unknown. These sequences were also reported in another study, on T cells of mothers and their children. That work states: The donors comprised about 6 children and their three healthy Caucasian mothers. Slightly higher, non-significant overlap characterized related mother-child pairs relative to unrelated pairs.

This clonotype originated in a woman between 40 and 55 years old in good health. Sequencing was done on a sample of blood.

CDR3 in DNA: TGTGCCAGCAGCTTAGGAGGGGCTGGTTCACCCCTCCACTTT. This gives the protein CASSLGGAGSPLHF. The chain couples TRBV7-3 to TRBJ1-6; a weak D match, TRBD1 (5 bases). This CDR3 has 14 amino acids. From germline, CDR1 is SGHTA and CDR2 FQGTGA. With 2 bases removed from V and 9 bases from J, the gap between germline ends came to 11 bases.